This T cell receptor beta chain stems from a study of Graves' ophthalmopathy and Graves' hyperthyroidism. From RNA, the CDR3 regions of TCR beta chains were amplified and sequenced. HTBI-primed first-round RT-PCR preceded second-round multiplex PCR. TCRdb processed the multiplex PCR reads anew with MiXCR; each CDR3 protein has one entry. The table lists more than 1,000,000 distinct CDR3 sequences, less than 45% of them singletons. In this sample, this clonotype turned up many times. The antigen remains undetermined. Hyperthyroidism patients, all newly diagnosed, had under 2 months' duration and ages of 18 to 65. Study-level points and caveats: A 13-signature model separated ophthalmopathy from stable hyperthyroidism, 87.88% sensitivity, approximately 84% specificity. Blood samples also showed most expanded thyroid clonotypes exceeding 0.001 frequency. Sensitivity of about 67% and specificity of less than 75% were achieved by the model that predicted ophthalmopathy progression.

The sample comprised peripheral blood or thyroid tissue (not recorded which). The TCR comes from an adult man with Graves' hyperthyroidism.

This chain's CDR3 is CASSRGDILDTEAFF. The CDR3 DNA reads TGTGCCAGCAGCCGAGGGGACATCCTCGACACTGAAGCTTTCTTT. J is TRBJ1-1 and V is TRBV6-5; D might be TRBD1 (6 bases). V shed 6 bases and J shed 3 bases, with 17 bases lying between them. The CDR3 is 15 residues long. The germline CDR1 and CDR2 sequences are MNHEY and SVGAGI.